Below, 29 T cell receptor beta chains from the same sample are listed, as sequenced in a study of neurological immune-mediated disorders. Regarding time point: longitudinal time-point 1 (baseline). TCRdb fed the 5' RACE reads into MiXCR, producing one record per CDR3 protein. This sample yields some 54,000 distinct CDR3 sequences, of which approximately 12% are seen a single time; 6.5% to 8% belongs to the top ten. Sequences were obtained from PBMCs. The receptors were gathered from a male donor with HTLV-1-associated myelopathy (HAM/TSP).

This clonotype was recorded many times. The V gene is TRBV7-2, the J gene TRBJ1-4; 8 nucleotides line up with TRBD1. The CDR3 runs 14 residues. The V segment lost 5 bases and the J segment 6 bases; nucleotides outside the gene matches: 5. Germline CDR1 reads SGHTA; CDR2 reads FQGNSA. The CDR3 bases are TGTGCCAGCAGCCTGGACAGGGTTCATGAAAAACTGTTTTTT. This encodes CASSLDRVHEKLFF.

This clonotype was recorded many times. This may be a read error, as it is one base from a much larger clone. This chain uses TRBV5-1 with TRBJ2-6; D is unclear. Germline assignment: CDR1 SGHRS and CDR2 YFSETQ. The CDR3 runs to 16 residues. The V end was cut by 1 base, the J end by 0 bases, with 8 bases between. In DNA form, the CDR3 reads TGCGCCAGCAGCTTGCACCCATTCTCTGGGGCCAACGTCCTGACTTTC. Its translation is CASSLHPFSGANVLTF.

Only a few counts were recorded for this clonotype. This rearrangement joins TRBV6-2 or TRBV6-3 to TRBJ2-7; 10 bases fit TRBD2. The trim removed 4 bases at V and 3 bases at J, leaving 12 bases unmatched. Germline CDR1 MNHEY, CDR2 SVGEGT. This CDR3 has 17 residues. The CDR3 DNA follows: TGTGCCAGCAGTTTTGCGCCGCTAGCGGGGGCTCTCTACGAGCAGTACTTC. It encodes CASSFAPLAGALYEQYF.

J is TRBJ2-2 and V is TRBV15; D is possibly TRBD2 (6 bases). The CDR3 is made up of 16 amino acids. V lost 6 bases and J 1 base, leaving 15 bases between the germline ends. CDR1 and CDR2 (germline): LNHNV, YYDKDF (reference sequence). In DNA, the CDR3 is TGTGCCACCAGACCTCTGGGGGACTTGAACACCGGGGAGCTGTTTTTT. As protein: CATRPLGDLNTGELFF. Looking up the rest from reference TRBV15 and TRBJ2-2 gives the full variable domain: DAMVIQNPRYQVTQFGKPVTLSCSQTLNHNVMYWYQQKSSQAPKLLFHYYDKDFNNEADTPDNFQSRRPNTSFCFLDIRSPGLGDTAMYLCATRPLGDLNTGELFFGEGSRLTVL.

This clonotype was counted at least ten times. The chain recombines TRBV7-8 with TRBJ2-7; D may be TRBD2 (5 bases). The V gene lost 2 bases and the J gene lost 0 bases, with 14 bases spanning the gap. The germline CDR1 and CDR2 sequences are SGHVS and FQNEAQ. The CDR3 sequence is 16 residues long. The CDR3 loop reads CASSLQTGVNSYEQYF. As DNA, the CDR3 is TGTGCCAGCAGCTTACAAACCGGGGTTAACTCCTACGAGCAGTACTTC.

The table lists this clonotype with a count of one. The chain has TRBV5-1 and TRBJ1-4; D unclear. CDR3 length: 17 amino acids. The germline V gene encodes CDR1 SGHRS and CDR2 YFSETQ. Trimming left V 2 bases short and J 6 bases short, with 20 bases between. The CDR3 DNA sequence: TGCGCCAGCAGCTTAGAGACCCAAGGCATCGGGCATGAAAAACTGTTTTTT. Residues: CASSLETQGIGHEKLFF.

This clonotype was observed at least ten times. This rearrangement joins TRBV28 to TRBJ1-5; no definite D call. Germline values: CDR1 MDHEN, CDR2 SYDVKM. The V and J ends lost 6 bases and 0 bases respectively, with 24 bases between them. The CDR3 has 19 amino acids. In nucleotides, the CDR3 is TGTGCCAGCAGAGTTTCACCCACTAGGGCCGTATATAGCAATCAGCCCCAGCATTTT. It translates to CASRVSPTRAVYSNQPQHF.

This clonotype has at least ten counts. The chain recombines TRBV9 with TRBJ2-7; 7 bases align to TRBD1. CDR3 length equals 16 residues. CDR1 is SGDLS, CDR2 YYNGEE, per germline. The V segment lost 3 bases and the J segment 2 bases; nucleotides outside the gene matches: 11. CDR3: CASSATTGTATYEQYF. In DNA, the CDR3 is TGTGCCAGCAGCGCGACCACCGGGACAGCCACCTACGAGCAGTACTTC. The full variable domain, in which reference TRBV9 and TRBJ2-7 provide the parts outside the CDR3, is DSGVTQTPKHLITATGQRVTLRCSPRSGDLSVYWYQQSLDQGLQFLIQYYNGEERAKGNILERFSAQQFPDLHSELNLSSLELGDSALYFCASSATTGTATYEQYFGPGTRLTVT.

This clonotype was seen more than once but under ten times. This chain uses TRBV7-8 with TRBJ2-1, with a tentative D call TRBD2 (5 bases). V lost 5 bases to trimming and J lost 8 bases, with 10 bases between them. CDR3 length: 12 residues. CDR1 is SGHVS and CDR2 is FQNEAQ in the germline V gene. The CDR3 region is CASSPLADEQFF. The CDR3 nucleotides read TGTGCCAGCAGCCCCCTAGCAGATGAGCAGTTCTTC.

This clonotype was counted between two and nine times. This chain connects TRBV4-3 to TRBJ2-3; 9 bases are a match to TRBD2. The CDR3 is 15 residues long. V lost 5 bases, J lost 1 base, and 4 bases stayed unmatched. Per germline, CDR1 LGHNA and CDR2 YSLEER. The CDR3 coding sequence is TGCGCCAGCAGCTTAATAGCGGGGGGCACAGATACGCAGTATTTT. Protein sequence: CASSLIAGGTDTQYF.

This clonotype came up many times. V and J are TRBV4-1 and TRBJ1-4; D remains ambiguous. Germline CDR1 MGHRA, CDR2 YSYEKL. Trimming removed 3 bases at V and 7 bases at J, with 15 bases between. There are 15 residues in the CDR3. CDR3 sequence reads: CASSHQSRTPEKLFF. Written as DNA, the CDR3 is TGCGCCAGCAGCCATCAAAGCCGGACTCCTGAAAAACTGTTTTTT.

This clonotype appeared many times. This chain uses TRBV7-6 with TRBJ1-6; D not certain. The length of the CDR3 is 12 residues. V was clipped by 1 base and J by 9 bases, with 4 bases between them. The germline V gene encodes CDR1 SGHVS and CDR2 FNYEAQ. The CDR3 DNA is TGTGCCAGCAGCTTAGTCGGTTCACCCCTCCACTTT. Residues: CASSLVGSPLHF.

This clonotype appeared many times. The chain carries TRBV6-1 and TRBJ1-1; 8 nucleotides agree with TRBD1. There are 11 residues in the CDR3. From germline, CDR1 is MNHNS and CDR2 SASEGT. Trimming at V came to 7 bases and at J to 10 bases, leaving 5 bases not matched to a gene. The CDR3 region is CASKRQGPAFF. The CDR3 DNA is TGTGCCAGCAAAAGACAGGGGCCAGCTTTCTTT.

This clonotype has more than one count but fewer than ten. J is TRBJ2-3 and V is TRBV7-3; D call uncertain. The V end lost 0 bases, the J end lost 0 bases, and 7 bases lay between the germline ends. The CDR3 sequence is 15 residues long. Germline V gene sequence: CDR1 SGHTA, CDR2 FQGTGA. This chain's CDR3 is CASSLTGRSTDTQYF. The CDR3 DNA reads as TGTGCCAGCAGCTTAACGGGCAGGAGCACAGATACGCAGTATTTT.

This clonotype came up many times. This chain links TRBV5-5 with TRBJ1-1; D is undetermined. V shed 0 bases and J shed 1 base, with 7 bases lying between them. Per the germline V gene, CDR1 is SGHKS and CDR2 is YYEKEE (reference sequence). CDR3 length: 14 amino acids. The CDR3: CASSLAGRNTEAFF. The CDR3 nucleotides are TGTGCCAGCAGCTTGGCCGGAAGGAACACTGAAGCTTTCTTT.

Turning to this clonotype: It may be a read error: a sequence one base away is much more abundant. This chain joins TRBV5-1 and TRBJ2-5, with D perhaps TRBD1 (5 bases). The CDR3 is 14 amino acids. Trimming stripped 6 bases from V and 0 bases from J, with 12 bases between. CDR1 is SGHRS and CDR2 is YFSETQ in the germline V gene. The CDR3: CASIQQTDQETQYF. In DNA, the CDR3 is TGCGCCAGCATCCAACAGACAGACCAAGAGACCCAGTACTTC.

This clonotype occurred many times. The J gene is TRBJ2-3, the V gene TRBV29-1; 7 nucleotides match TRBD1. This CDR3 is built from 13 residues. Unmatched junction bases numbered 7, after V lost 6 bases and J lost 4 bases. Germline V gene data show CDR1 as SQVTM and CDR2 as ANQGSEA. The CDR3: CSVVTGRADTQYF. The CDR3 nucleotides are TGCAGCGTCGTGACAGGGCGGGCAGATACGCAGTATTTT.

This clonotype was recorded at least ten times. The rearrangement uses TRBV20-1 and TRBJ2-7; D uncertain. The CDR3 has 13 residues. CDR1 and CDR2 (germline): DFQATT, SNEGSKA (reference sequence). The V end lost 6 bases, the J end lost 3 bases, and 15 bases lay between the germline ends. Here the CDR3 reads CSAVSTAIYEQYF. In DNA, the CDR3 is TGCAGTGCAGTAAGCACCGCTATCTACGAGCAGTACTTC.

Judged by abundance, this clonotype is medium-sized. The chain's CDR3 is CASSLPQTGNTIYF. The CDR3 DNA is TGTGCCAGCAGCTTGCCCCAGACTGGAAACACCATATATTTT. The J gene is TRBJ1-3, the V gene TRBV5-5; D not resolved. CDR3 length: 14 residues. V was trimmed by 1 base and J by 2 bases, leaving 7 bases between them. Germline loops: CDR1 SGHKS, CDR2 YYEKEE (reference sequence).

This clonotype occurred many times. The V gene is TRBV11-3, the J gene TRBJ2-5; no reliable D call. V gave up 0 bases and J gave up 5 bases, with 13 bases separating them. Germline values: CDR1 SGHNT, CDR2 YENEEA. The CDR3 contains 15 residues. The CDR3 DNA sequence: TGTGCCAGCAGCTTAGAGCCGGGCCCTGGGGAGACCCAGTACTTC. It specifies CASSLEPGPGETQYF.

This clonotype has at least ten counts. The genes are TRBV29-1 and TRBJ1-3, with D unresolved. Looked up from germline, CDR1 is SQVTM and CDR2 is ANQGSEA. The V and J ends lost 7 bases and 0 bases respectively, with 7 bases between them. The CDR3 is 12 amino acids. CDR3 sequence reads: CSASLSGNTIYF. For the CDR3, the DNA is TGCAGCGCTAGCCTCTCTGGAAACACCATATATTTT.

This clonotype was detected many times. The rearrangement joins TRBV7-7 to TRBJ2-1; TRBD1 or TRBD2 may be the D gene (5 bases each). V was cut by 1 base and J by 10 bases, with 11 bases left in between. CDR3 length: 13 amino acids. CDR1 and CDR2 (germline): SSHAT, FNYEAQ (reference sequence). The chain's CDR3 is CASSLVGDEEQFF. The CDR3 nucleotides are TGTGCCAGCAGCTTAGTGGGGGATGAGGAGCAGTTCTTC.

The sample holds many counts of this clonotype. The CDR3 coding sequence is TGCGCCAGCAGCTTGAGTGGGCTGGGTGAAGCTTTCTTT. This codes for CASSLSGLGEAFF. The chain combines TRBV5-1 with TRBJ1-1; D call uncertain. CDR1 and CDR2 (germline): SGHRS, YFSETQ. This CDR3 has 13 amino acids. Trimming pared 1 base from V and 7 bases from J, leaving 11 bases between. The entire variable domain, with the rest obtained from reference TRBV5-1 and TRBJ1-1, is as follows: KAGVTQTPRYLIKTRGQQVTLSCSPISGHRSVSWYQQTPGQGLQFLFEYFSETQRNKGNFPGRFSGRQFSNSRSEMNVSTLELGDSALYLCASSLSGLGEAFFGQGTRLTVV.

Many counts were recorded for this clonotype. This chain uses TRBV5-1 with TRBJ2-3; TRBD1 or TRBD2 may be the D gene (5 bases each). The V end lost 2 bases, the J end lost 4 bases, and 8 bases lay between the germline ends. The length of the CDR3 is 13 residues. CDR1 and CDR2 (germline): SGHRS, YFSETQ. The CDR3 loop is CASSFGAPDTQYF. Written as DNA, the CDR3 is TGCGCCAGCAGCTTCGGGGCCCCAGATACGCAGTATTTT.

This clonotype was seen many times. The V and J genes are TRBV5-5 and TRBJ1-1, with 9 bases fitting TRBD1. Trimming took 2 bases from V and 4 from J; bases not matched to a gene: 3. Germline CDR1 SGHKS, CDR2 YYEKEE (reference sequence). The CDR3 is 14 amino acids. The CDR3 DNA follows: TGTGCCAGCAGCTTAGGGACAGGGACCACTGAAGCTTTCTTT. Protein product: CASSLGTGTTEAFF.

This clonotype was counted at least ten times. The genes are TRBV7-2 and TRBJ2-3; 12 positions agree with TRBD2. V gave up 0 bases and J gave up 3 bases; unmatched junction bases: 7. This CDR3 spans 18 amino acids. CDR1 SGHTA and CDR2 FQGNSA come from the germline V gene. The chain's CDR3 is CASSLALLAGGPTDTQYF. CDR3 sequence (DNA): TGTGCCAGCAGCTTAGCGCTTCTAGCGGGGGGGCCGACAGATACGCAGTATTTT.

The chain's CDR3 is CSAPKEGLNTEAFF. The CDR3 DNA reads TGCAGTGCCCCAAAGGAGGGGCTGAACACTGAAGCTTTCTTT. The chain links TRBV20-1 to TRBJ1-1; TRBD1 might be the D (5 bases). This CDR3 spans 14 amino acids. Between the trimmed V and J ends, which lost 6 bases and 0 bases, there was a span of 14 bases. Germline V CDR1 and CDR2: DFQATT, SNEGSKA (reference sequence).

There are many counts of this clonotype. V is TRBV4-3 and J is TRBJ2-3, with D possibly matching TRBD1 (5 bases). The germline CDR1 and CDR2 sequences are LGHNA and YSLEER. The V and J ends lost 4 bases and 2 bases respectively, with 16 bases between them. The CDR3 loop spans 16 amino acids. The CDR3 coding sequence is TGCGCCAGCAGCCTTCATGGGGCAGAACCCACAGATACGCAGTATTTT. It translates to CASSLHGAEPTDTQYF.

This clonotype was seen repeatedly, ten times or more. This chain links TRBV10-3 with TRBJ2-3; no reliable D call. Trimming stripped 10 bases from V and 3 bases from J, with 11 bases between. This CDR3 spans 12 amino acids. CDR1 is ENHRY and CDR2 is SYGVKD in the germline V gene. The CDR3 bases are TGTGCCACCCAAGCCGGGACAGATACGCAGTATTTT. This gives the protein CATQAGTDTQYF.